Presented here are 13 T cell receptor beta chains from one specimen sequenced in a study of early T cells in non-severe SARS-CoV-2 infection. Via MiXCR, TCRdb re-called the 5' RACE reads, giving one row per CDR3 protein. Of 80,000 to 95,000 distinct CDR3 sequences in the sample, about 12% were seen once. Sequenced material: whole blood. The receptors shown here come from an adult who was a healthcare worker with PCR-confirmed SARS-CoV-2 infection or an uninfected control (not recorded which).

J is TRBJ2-3 and V is TRBV5-1; TRBD2 is a possible D gene (6 bases). Germline values: CDR1 SGHRS, CDR2 YFSETQ. V lost 4 bases and J lost 2, with 20 bases in between. The CDR3 sequence is 17 residues long. CDR3 protein: CASSPEPGGSLTDTQYF. CDR3 in DNA: TGCGCCAGCAGCCCGGAACCAGGAGGGTCTCTCACAGATACGCAGTATTTT.

This clonotype was found many times. This chain joins TRBV29-1 and TRBJ2-7; unclear D gene. With 4 bases removed from V and 6 bases from J, the gap between germline ends came to 7 bases. Germline V gives CDR1 SQVTM, CDR2 ANQGSEA. This CDR3 has 10 amino acids. CDR3 residues: CSVGQFEQYF. CDR3 bases: TGCAGCGTTGGGCAGTTCGAGCAGTACTTC.

The chain joins TRBV4-2 to TRBJ1-1; possibly TRBD1 for D (6 bases). V was pared by 2 bases and J by 1 base, with 11 bases between. This CDR3 comprises 15 residues. Germline V gives CDR1 LGHNA, CDR2 YNFKEQ. CDR3 coding DNA: TGTGCCAGCAGCCAACCCGACAGGACGAACACTGAAGCTTTCTTT. Translating it yields CASSQPDRTNTEAFF.

This chain links TRBV12-3 or TRBV12-4 with TRBJ2-2, with D possibly being TRBD1 (6 bases). CDR3 length: 12 amino acids. The germline V and J ends were trimmed by 5 bases and 7 bases, with 8 bases remaining between them. CDR3 residues: CASSRTDGELFF. CDR3 DNA sequence: TGTGCCAGCAGTAGGACAGACGGGGAGCTGTTTTTT.

This clonotype was counted at least ten times. The chain recombines TRBV7-2 with TRBJ1-2; a weak D match, TRBD1 (5 bases). The CDR3 runs to 14 residues. V was shortened by 1 base and J by 4 bases, with 10 bases between the two germline ends. Germline CDR1 is SGHTA and CDR2 is FQGNSA. CDR3 in amino acids: CASSLGGESYGYTF. CDR3 bases: TGTGCCAGCAGCTTAGGAGGGGAGAGCTATGGCTACACCTTC. Full variable domain (rest looked up from reference TRBV7-2 and TRBJ1-2): GAGVSQSPSNKVTEKGKDVELRCDPISGHTALYWYRQSLGQGLEFLIYFQGNSAPDKSGLPSDRFSAERTGGSVSTLTIQRTQQEDSAVYLCASSLGGESYGYTFGSGTRLTVV.

The chain carries TRBV5-6 and TRBJ1-2; D possibly corresponds to TRBD1 (6 bases). V lost 4 bases, J lost 3 bases, and 28 bases lay in between. Germline-derived CDR1 and CDR2 are SGHDT and YYEEEE. There are 19 residues in the CDR3. As DNA, the CDR3 is TGTGCCAGCAGCCGCCTGGGGCAGGGGAGGTTCACTAATGACTATGGCTACACCTTC. This translates into CASSRLGQGRFTNDYGYTF.

This clonotype has more than one count but fewer than ten. The CDR3 nucleotides are TGTGCCAGCCGGCTAGCGTCTAACAATGAGCAGTTCTTC. Its translation is CASRLASNNEQFF. This rearrangement joins TRBV2 to TRBJ2-1; D might be TRBD2 (6 bases). V lost 8 bases to trimming and J lost 5 bases, with 13 bases between them. The CDR3 is made up of 13 amino acids. From germline, CDR1 is SNHLY and CDR2 FYNNEI.

This clonotype was observed at least ten times. The chain recombines TRBV20-1 with TRBJ2-1; 7 nucleotides line up with TRBD2. V shed 4 bases, J shed 5 bases, and the junction held 8 bases outside the gene matches. The CDR3 sequence is 14 residues long. CDR1 and CDR2 from the germline V gene are DFQATT and SNEGSKA (reference sequence). The CDR3 here is CSATLAGVDNEQFF. The DNA of the CDR3 is TGCAGTGCTACACTCGCGGGAGTTGACAATGAGCAGTTCTTC.

This clonotype turned up a few times. V gene TRBV28 combines with J gene TRBJ2-5; D remains unclear. The CDR3 has 11 amino acids. CDR1 is MDHEN, CDR2 SYDVKM, per germline. V was pared by 6 bases and J by 5 bases, with 7 bases between. This CDR3 is CASRAQETQYF. The CDR3 nucleotides read TGTGCCAGCAGGGCTCAGGAGACCCAGTACTTC.

The rearrangement uses TRBV20-1 and TRBJ2-1; 9 bases fit TRBD2. CDR1 DFQATT and CDR2 SNEGSKA come from the germline V gene (reference sequence). V shed 0 bases and J 6 bases; nucleotides not matched to a gene: 12. CDR3 length equals 17 residues. CDR3 sequence reads: CSARDPTGVAGANEQFF. The CDR3 nucleotides are TGCAGTGCTAGAGATCCCACCGGGGTAGCGGGAGCCAATGAGCAGTTCTTC.

This clonotype appeared many times. The chain links TRBV7-9 to TRBJ2-7; D tentatively reads TRBD1 or TRBD2 (5 bases each). CDR1 SEHNR and CDR2 FQNEAQ come from the germline V gene (reference sequence). The CDR3 consists of 14 residues. The V gene lost 0 bases and the J gene lost 6 bases, with 12 bases spanning the gap. CDR3 sequence reads: CASSLALQGAEQYF. CDR3 nucleotides: TGTGCCAGCAGCTTAGCGTTGCAGGGAGCCGAGCAGTACTTC.

This rearrangement joins TRBV2 to TRBJ2-1, with 7 bases that match TRBD1. The CDR3 has 13 amino acids. CDR1 is SNHLY and CDR2 is FYNNEI in the germline V gene. With 7 bases clipped from V and 9 bases from J, the junction kept 9 bases outside the gene matches. CDR3 sequence reads: CASMPDRDTEQFF. CDR3 DNA: TGTGCCAGCATGCCCGACAGGGATACTGAGCAGTTCTTC.

In its sample, this clonotype was seen a few times. The chain has TRBV12-3 or TRBV12-4 and TRBJ1-5, with D maybe TRBD1 (5 bases). CDR3 length: 15 amino acids. Trimming stripped 5 bases from V and 6 bases from J, with 17 bases between. The CDR3 DNA reads TGTGCCAGCAGTCTCGGGCAGGGAATTCGTCAGCCCCAGCATTTT. Translating it yields CASSLGQGIRQPQHF.